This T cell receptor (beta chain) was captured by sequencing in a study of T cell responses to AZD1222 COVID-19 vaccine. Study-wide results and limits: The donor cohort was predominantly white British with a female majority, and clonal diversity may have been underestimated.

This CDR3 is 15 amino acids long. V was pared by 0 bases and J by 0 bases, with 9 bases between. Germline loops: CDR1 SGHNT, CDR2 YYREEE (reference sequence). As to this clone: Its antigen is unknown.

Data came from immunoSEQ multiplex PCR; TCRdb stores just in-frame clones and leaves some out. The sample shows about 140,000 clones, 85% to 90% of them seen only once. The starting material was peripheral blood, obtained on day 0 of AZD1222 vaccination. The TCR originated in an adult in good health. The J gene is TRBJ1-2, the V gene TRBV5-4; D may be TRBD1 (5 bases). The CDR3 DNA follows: TGTGCCAGCAGCTTGGTTGGGGGATCTAACTATGGCTACACCTTC. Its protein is CASSLVGGSNYGYTF.